This T cell receptor (beta chain) was observed in a study of memory CD4+ T cells and cytomegalovirus serostatus. This clone turned up a few times. Its target is not known. TCRdb's table, derived via immunoSEQ multiplex PCR, lists solely in-frame clones and lacks some. The sample consists of about 52,000 clones, about 78% of them appearing once. Study observations and caveats: Suggested: most of the CMV-linked TCR signature lies in CD4+ memory cells.

Single viable CD3+CD4+CD8-CD45RO+ cells were sorted as the memory CD4+ T cells. This CDR3 contains 14 residues. Germline V gene data show CDR1 as MDHEN and CDR2 as SYDVKM. V lost 6 bases to trimming and J lost 6 bases, with 17 bases between them. The sequencing sample was made of memory CD4+ T cells from blood. The chain carries TRBV28 and TRBJ1-2, with a tentative D call TRBD1 (5 bases). The TCR originated in an adult in good health and CMV-seronegative. The CDR3 spells CASRIVQGSHGYTF. CDR3 bases: TGTGCCAGCAGAATTGTCCAGGGTTCGCATGGCTACACCTTC.